Listed here are 5 T cell receptor beta chains from one sample, sequenced in a study of beta chain features in type 1 diabetes. These receptors have no identified antigens. Expressed TCRB transcripts were sequenced because the entire RNA isolate underwent reverse transcription. Only in-frame clones appear in the TCRdb table, and some are missing; sequencing was by immunoSEQ multiplex PCR. This sample has some 700,000 clones, with 13% found just once. Study-level results: Type 1 diabetes patients had TCRB CDR3s that were shorter (moderately but significantly so) in all four CD4+ subsets.

The sequenced sample consisted of naive CD4+ T cells from blood. These receptors were obtained from a man aged 18 to 30 with type 1 diabetes.

V is TRBV2 and J is TRBJ2-1, with 8 bases aligning to TRBD2. V shed 1 base and J 7 bases; nucleotides not matched to a gene: 6. Germline V CDR1 and CDR2: SNHLY, FYNNEI. This CDR3 region has 15 residues. CDR3 coding DNA: TGTGCCAGCAGTGAAGTGGGCGGGGGGCTGAATGAGCAGTTCTTC. Translation gives CASSEVGGGLNEQFF.

This chain connects TRBV23-1 to TRBJ2-1, with D perhaps matching TRBD1 (5 bases). TRBV23-1 is labeled an ORF, and its function is uncertain. This CDR3 region has 14 residues. The V end was cut by 6 bases, the J end by 2 bases, with 11 bases between. CDR3 in DNA: TGCGCCAGCAGGGAGACAGCGACCTACAATGAGCAGTTCTTC. Translation gives CASRETATYNEQFF.

The sample holds a few counts of this clone. This chain connects TRBV28 to TRBJ1-2; 7 nucleotides line up with TRBD1. Germline CDR1 and CDR2: MDHEN and SYDVKM. After removal of 5 bases from V and 8 bases from J, the junction contained 14 bases not matched to a gene. CDR3 length: 15 amino acids. The CDR3 DNA reads as TGTGCCAGCAGTCCAGGACAGGTCCCAGGGGAGGGCTACACCTTC. This sequence encodes CASSPGQVPGEGYTF.

The chain combines TRBV9 with TRBJ2-7, with D possibly TRBD2 on 6 matching bases. The germline V gene has CDR1 SGDLS and CDR2 YYNGEE. The V gene lost 3 bases and the J gene lost 2 bases, with 18 bases spanning the gap. CDR3 length equals 16 residues. The CDR3 here is CASSALTGTDPYEQYF. DNA of the CDR3: TGTGCCAGCAGCGCTCTAACCGGGACTGACCCCTACGAGCAGTACTTC.

The chain is built from TRBV19 and TRBJ2-7; the D call may be TRBD1 or TRBD2 (5 bases each). CDR1 is LNHDA and CDR2 is SQIVND in the germline V gene (reference sequence). This CDR3 contains 14 residues. The V end lost 4 bases, the J end lost 2 bases, and 12 bases lay between the germline ends. As DNA, the CDR3 is TGTGCCAGTAGTACACTGGGGGACCCCTACGAGCAGTACTTC. This translates into CASSTLGDPYEQYF. Supplemented by reference TRBV19 and TRBJ2-7, the full variable domain reads DGGITQSPKYLFRKEGQNVTLSCEQNLNHDAMYWYRQDPGQGLRLIYYSQIVNDFQKGDIAEGYSVSREKKESFPLTVTSAQKNPTAFYLCASSTLGDPYEQYFGPGTRLTVT.